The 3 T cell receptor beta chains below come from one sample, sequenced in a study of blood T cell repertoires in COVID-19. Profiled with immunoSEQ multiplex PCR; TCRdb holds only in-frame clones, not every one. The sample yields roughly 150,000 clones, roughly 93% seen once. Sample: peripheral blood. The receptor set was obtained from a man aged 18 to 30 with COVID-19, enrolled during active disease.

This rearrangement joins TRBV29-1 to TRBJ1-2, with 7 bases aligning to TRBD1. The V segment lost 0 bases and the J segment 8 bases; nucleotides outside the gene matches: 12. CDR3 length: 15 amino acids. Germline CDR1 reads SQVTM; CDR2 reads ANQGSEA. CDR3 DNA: TGCAGCGTTGAAGACGGATGGACAGGAGTGTACGGCTACACCTTC. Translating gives CSVEDGWTGVYGYTF.

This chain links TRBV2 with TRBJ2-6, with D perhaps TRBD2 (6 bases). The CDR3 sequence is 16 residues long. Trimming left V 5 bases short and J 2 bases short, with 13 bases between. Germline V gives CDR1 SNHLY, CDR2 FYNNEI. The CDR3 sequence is CASSTAGGTGANVLTF. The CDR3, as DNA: TGTGCCAGCAGTACGGCTGGGGGGACTGGGGCCAACGTCCTGACTTTC.

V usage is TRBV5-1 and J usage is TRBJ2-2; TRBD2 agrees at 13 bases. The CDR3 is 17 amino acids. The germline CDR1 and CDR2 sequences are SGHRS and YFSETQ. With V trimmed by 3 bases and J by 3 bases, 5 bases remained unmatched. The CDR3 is CASSSGLAGLDTGELFF. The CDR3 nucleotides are TGCGCCAGCAGCTCGGGACTAGCGGGATTGGACACCGGGGAGCTGTTTTTT.